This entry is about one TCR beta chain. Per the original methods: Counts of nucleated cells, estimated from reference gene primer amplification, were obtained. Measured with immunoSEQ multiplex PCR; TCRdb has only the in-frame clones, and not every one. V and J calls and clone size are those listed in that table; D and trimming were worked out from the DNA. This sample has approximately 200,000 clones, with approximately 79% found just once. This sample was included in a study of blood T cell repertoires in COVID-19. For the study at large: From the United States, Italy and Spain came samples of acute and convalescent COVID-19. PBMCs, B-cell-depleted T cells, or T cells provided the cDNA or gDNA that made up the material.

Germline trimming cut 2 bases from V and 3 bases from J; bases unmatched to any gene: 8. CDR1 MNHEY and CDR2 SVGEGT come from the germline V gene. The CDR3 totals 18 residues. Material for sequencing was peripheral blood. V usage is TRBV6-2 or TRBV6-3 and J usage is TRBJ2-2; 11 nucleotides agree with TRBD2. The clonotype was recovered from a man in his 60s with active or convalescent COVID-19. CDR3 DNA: TGTGCCAGCAGTTACAGAGGTAGCGGGAGGGCGTACACCGGGGAGCTGTTTTTT. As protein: CASSYRGSGRAYTGELFF.